Listed below are T cell receptor beta chains from one sample, sequenced in a study of cytomegalovirus exposure and HLA in healthy donors. Assay: immunoSEQ multiplex PCR; the TCRdb copy retains only in-frame clones and omits some. The sample includes fewer than 120,000 clones, 80% of them seen just once. Input material: PBMCs. All receptors derive from a woman in her sixties or seventies in good health and CMV-seropositive. Each CDR3 is given without its conserved first and last residue.

j_call v_call cdr3_aa
TRBJ2-1 TRBV7-9 ASSFGLAALNEQF
TRBJ1-5 TRBV6-6 ASSYLNQPQH
TRBJ2-7 TRBV7-9 ASSLAGTGFPYEQY
TRBJ2-7 TRBV5-4 ASSAPGARGYEQY
TRBJ2-1 TRBV10-1 ASSEREGFEQF
TRBJ2-7 TRBV19 ASSVTGPSYEQY
TRBJ2-3 TRBV5-1 ASSRDYTQDTQY
TRBJ1-1 TRBV5-1 ASSLARLNTEAF
TRBJ2-5 TRBV7-9 ASSHADRGRGQETQY
TRBJ1-3 TRBV5-4 ASSLGPRSGNTIY
TRBJ2-7 TRBV6-5 ATAGTGVYSYEQY
TRBJ2-7 TRBV29-1 SVEYRGGEQY
TRBJ2-3 TRBV7-3 ASSLTRWQGSPDTQY
TRBJ2-5 TRBV19 ASSIGASGSSQETQY
TRBJ1-3 TRBV5-1 ASSLDFGSSGNTIY
TRBJ2-1 TRBV13 ASSLRAGGGEQF
TRBJ2-2 TRBV28 ASTYAGFRNTGELF
TRBJ2-1 TRBV5-6 ASSLGTSGNEQF
TRBJ2-7 TRBV6-6 ASSPYPGGALGEQY
TRBJ2-1 TRBV5-6 ASSLRQGDNEQF
. TRBV28 ASSPSTSGYEQY
TRBJ2-4 TRBV28 ASSLQGIDRDIQY
TRBJ2-3 TRBV7-2 ASSLEILEGTQY
TRBJ2-1 TRBV4-2 ASSQVSVAGGPGNEQF
TRBJ2-1 TRBV29-1 SVGFRASGSGEQF
TRBJ1-2 TRBV13 ASSTKTGGNYGYT
TRBJ1-3 TRBV27 ASSLDRGVDTIY
TRBJ2-2 TRBV19 ASSMLAGKWGELF
TRBJ1-6 TRBV11-2 ASSLWTGNSPLH
TRBJ1-1 TRBV7-6 ASSLRGQMNTEAF
TRBJ2-7 TRBV10-1 ASSERDRLGEQY
TRBJ2-7 TRBV29-1 SVELPTGSVLEQY
TRBJ1-4 TRBV25-1 ASSAPGIPGTVNEKLF
TRBJ2-1 TRBV9 ASSVVASGRNEQF
TRBJ2-2 TRBV6-1 ASSEWAGRVTGELF
TRBJ1-1 TRBV6-1 ASYHTEEAF
TRBJ2-3 TRBV28 ASSLSFSEAF
TRBJ1-1 TRBV7-7 ASSLAQGAEAF
TRBJ2-2 TRBV28 ASSVGTGGNTGELF
TRBJ2-3 TRBV11-3 ASSFGTSGRGPDTQY
TRBJ2-7 TRBV19 ASSRTSGSLDEQY
TRBJ2-2 TRBV9 ASSPWTGATGELF
TRBJ1-3 TRBV18 ASSPGGQAGNTIY
TRBJ2-3 TRBV30 AWVSTSGPPTDTQY
TRBJ2-1 TRBV9 ASSVGPVGHEQF
TRBJ2-7 TRBV4-2 ASSQLISAGESYEQY
TRBJ2-5 TRBV27 EAGPETQY
TRBJ1-2 TRBV15 ATTPNRQMAGFGYT
TRBJ1-2 TRBV7-9 ASSPQGPNYGYT
TRBJ1-6 TRBV30 AWRAGYQPLH
TRBJ1-2 TRBV5-1 ASSLVLWDRGISNYGYT
TRBJ1-4 TRBV21-1 ASSKLRRGGEKLF
TRBJ2-3 TRBV7-9 ASSLAGDRGTDTQY
. TRBV5-4 ASSLERDYEQY
TRBJ2-2 TRBV9 ASSVDGVGGGELF